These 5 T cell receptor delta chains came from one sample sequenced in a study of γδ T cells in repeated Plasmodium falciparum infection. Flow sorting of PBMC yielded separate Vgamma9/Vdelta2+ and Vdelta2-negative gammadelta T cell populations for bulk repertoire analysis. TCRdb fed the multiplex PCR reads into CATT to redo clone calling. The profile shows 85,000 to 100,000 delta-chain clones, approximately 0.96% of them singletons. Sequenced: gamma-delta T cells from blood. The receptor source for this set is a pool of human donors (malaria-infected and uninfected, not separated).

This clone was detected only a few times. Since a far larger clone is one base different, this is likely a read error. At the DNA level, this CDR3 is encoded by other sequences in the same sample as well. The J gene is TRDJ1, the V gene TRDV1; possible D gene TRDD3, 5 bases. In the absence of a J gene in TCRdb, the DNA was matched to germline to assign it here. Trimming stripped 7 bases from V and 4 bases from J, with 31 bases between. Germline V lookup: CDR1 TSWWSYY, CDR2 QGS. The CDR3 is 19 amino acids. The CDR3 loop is CALALPPLYGTERIDKLIF. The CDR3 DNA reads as TGTGCTCTTGCCCTCCCACCCTTATACGGGACCGAGCGTATCGATAAACTCATCTTT.

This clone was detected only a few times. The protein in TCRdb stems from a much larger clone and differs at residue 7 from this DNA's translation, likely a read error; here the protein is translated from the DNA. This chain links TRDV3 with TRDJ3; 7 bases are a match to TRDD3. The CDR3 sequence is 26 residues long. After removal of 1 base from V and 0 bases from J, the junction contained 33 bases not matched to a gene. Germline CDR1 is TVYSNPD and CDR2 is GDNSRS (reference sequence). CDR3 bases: TGTGCCTTTAATGATCTACCCCTCTTCGAGACTACTGATGTGGGGGACAGCTCCTGGGACACCCGACAGATGTTTTTC. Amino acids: CAFNDLPLFETTDVGDSSWDTRQMFF. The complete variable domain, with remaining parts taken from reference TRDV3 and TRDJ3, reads CDKVTQSSPDQTVASGSEVVLLCTYDTVYSNPDLFWYRIRPDYSFQFVFYGDNSRSEGADFTQGRFSVKHILTQKAFHLVISPVRTEDSATYYCAFNDLPLFETTDVGDSSWDTRQMFFGTGIKLFVEP.

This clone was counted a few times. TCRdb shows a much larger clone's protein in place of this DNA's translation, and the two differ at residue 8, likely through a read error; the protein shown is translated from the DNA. The CDR3 coding sequence is TGTGCTCTTGGGGAACTATTATACCACCACGCTGTACTGGGGGATACGCCGGGACCCCTGATCTTT. Protein: CALGELLYHHAVLGDTPGPLIF. The chain uses TRDV1 and TRDJ4; 13 positions match TRDD3. No J gene is reported in TCRdb; it was inferred here by comparing the DNA with germline. Germline CDR1 is TSWWSYY and CDR2 is QGS. The CDR3 spans 22 residues. Trimming took 0 bases from V and 3 from J; bases not matched to a gene: 22.

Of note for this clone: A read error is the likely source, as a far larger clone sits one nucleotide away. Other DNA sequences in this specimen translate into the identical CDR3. This CDR3 is CALGELGPSYDWGIQGNTDKLIF. The DNA for the CDR3 is TGTGCTCTTGGGGAACTGGGGCCTTCCTACGACTGGGGGATACAAGGGAACACCGATAAGCTCATCTTT. The V gene is given as TRDV1, and no J gene call is available; no DNA check was done on the table's D call, TRDD3. The length of the CDR3 is 23 residues. Germline V gene data show CDR1 as TSWWSYY and CDR2 as QGS.

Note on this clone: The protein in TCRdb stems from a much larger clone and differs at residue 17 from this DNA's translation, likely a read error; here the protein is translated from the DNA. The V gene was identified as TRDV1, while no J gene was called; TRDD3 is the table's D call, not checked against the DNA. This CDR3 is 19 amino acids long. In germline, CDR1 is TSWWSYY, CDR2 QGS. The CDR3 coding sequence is TGTGCTCTTGGGGAACTAGTCTCCTCTGTACTGGGGTACACCGATAAACCCATCTTT. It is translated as CALGELVSSVLGYTDKPIF.